This TCR beta chain is from a study of cytomegalovirus exposure and HLA in healthy donors. The CDR3 contains 14 residues. The V and J ends lost 6 bases and 7 bases, in that order; junction bases with no gene match: 4. Per germline, CDR1 SNHLY and CDR2 FYNNEI. PCR used 60 Vbeta primers and 13 Jbeta primers. Clones were read by immunoSEQ multiplex PCR, and TCRdb kept only the in-frame ones, dropping some. The data show about 160,000 clones, with more than 80% seen just once and 2% to 3% held by the top ten. This clone has just a few counts. The chain links TRBV2 to TRBJ1-5; 12 bases are shared with TRBD1. The sample taken for sequencing was PBMCs. This clonotype was sampled from a male donor in good health and CMV-seronegative. CDR3 region: CASRGTGGEQPQHF. CDR3 DNA: TGTGCCAGCAGGGGGACAGGGGGCGAGCAGCCCCAGCATTTT.